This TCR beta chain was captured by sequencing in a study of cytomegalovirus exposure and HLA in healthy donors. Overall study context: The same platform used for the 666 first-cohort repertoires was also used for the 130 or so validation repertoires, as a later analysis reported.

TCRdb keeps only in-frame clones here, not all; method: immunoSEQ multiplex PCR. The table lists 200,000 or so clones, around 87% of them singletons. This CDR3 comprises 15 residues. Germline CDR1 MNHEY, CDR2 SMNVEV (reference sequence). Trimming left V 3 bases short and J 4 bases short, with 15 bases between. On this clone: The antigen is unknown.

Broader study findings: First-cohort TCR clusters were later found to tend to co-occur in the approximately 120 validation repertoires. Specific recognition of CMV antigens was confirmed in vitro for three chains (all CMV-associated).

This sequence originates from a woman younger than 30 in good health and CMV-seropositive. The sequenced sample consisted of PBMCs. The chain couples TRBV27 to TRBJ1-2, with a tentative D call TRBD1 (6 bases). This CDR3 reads CASSFTGTLSYGYTF. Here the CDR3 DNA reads TGTGCCAGCAGTTTCACAGGGACCCTCAGCTATGGCTACACCTTC.